This record looks at one TCR beta chain sequence and its context. Its antigen is currently unknown. This record belongs to a study of shared clonotypes between healthy human individuals. Findings and caveats of the study: Some clonotypes were shared by all four sorted-subset donors, while others were not shared. The non-shared ones had lower generation probabilities than the shared ones.

CD45RO negativity and positive selection for CCR7 defined naive CD8 cells, a population that excluded terminally differentiated effector memory CD45RA+ cells. This CDR3 is 18 amino acids long. Trimming removed 6 bases from V and 0 bases from J, with 20 bases in between. Germline V CDR1 and CDR2: MNHEY, SMNVEV (reference sequence). Libraries were prepared by immunoSEQ multiplex PCR; TCRdb keeps only in-frame clonotypes and omits some of them. In the table there are roughly 2.1 million clones, 85% to 95% of which are singletons. This clonotype originated in a man aged 18-30 years in good health. Some clones in this sample may be carry-over from other donors' samples. Input material: naive CD8+ T cells from PBMCs. The chain carries TRBV27 and TRBJ1-4; D is possibly TRBD1 (6 bases). The CDR3 DNA sequence: TGTGCCAGCAGGCCTGGCAGGGACAATTTTGCAACTAATGAAAAACTGTTTTTT. Translating it yields CASRPGRDNFATNEKLFF.